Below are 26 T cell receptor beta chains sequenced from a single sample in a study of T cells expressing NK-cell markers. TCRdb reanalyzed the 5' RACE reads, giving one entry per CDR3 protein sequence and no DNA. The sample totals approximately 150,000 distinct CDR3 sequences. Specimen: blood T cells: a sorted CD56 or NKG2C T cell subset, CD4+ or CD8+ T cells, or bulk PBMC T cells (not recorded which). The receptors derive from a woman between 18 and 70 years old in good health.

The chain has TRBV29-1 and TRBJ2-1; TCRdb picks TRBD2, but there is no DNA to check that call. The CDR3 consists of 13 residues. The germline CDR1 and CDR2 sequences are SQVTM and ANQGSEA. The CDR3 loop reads CSVEKGLANEQFF.

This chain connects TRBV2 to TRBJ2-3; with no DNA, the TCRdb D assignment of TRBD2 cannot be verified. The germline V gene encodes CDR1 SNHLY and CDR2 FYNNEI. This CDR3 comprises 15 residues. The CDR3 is CASSKTSGSGDTQYF.

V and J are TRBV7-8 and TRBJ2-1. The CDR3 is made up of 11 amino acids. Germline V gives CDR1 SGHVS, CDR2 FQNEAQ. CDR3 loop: CASSLGGNPFF.

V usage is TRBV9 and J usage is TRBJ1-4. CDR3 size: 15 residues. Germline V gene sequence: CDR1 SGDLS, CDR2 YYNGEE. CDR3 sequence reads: CASSVGQGYNEKLFF.

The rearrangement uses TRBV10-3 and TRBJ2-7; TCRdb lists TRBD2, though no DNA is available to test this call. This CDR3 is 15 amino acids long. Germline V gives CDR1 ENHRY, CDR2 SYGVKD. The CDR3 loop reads CASVRGGSSIYEQYF.

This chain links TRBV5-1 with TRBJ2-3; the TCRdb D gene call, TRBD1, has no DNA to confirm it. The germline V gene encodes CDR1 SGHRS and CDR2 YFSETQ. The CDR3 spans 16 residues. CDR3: CASSPGQGVSTDTQYF.

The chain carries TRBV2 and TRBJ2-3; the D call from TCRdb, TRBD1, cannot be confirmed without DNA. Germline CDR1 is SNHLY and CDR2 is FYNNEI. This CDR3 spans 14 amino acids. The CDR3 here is CASSSRDTPLTQYF. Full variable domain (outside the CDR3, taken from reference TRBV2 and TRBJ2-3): EPEVTQTPSHQVTQMGQEVILRCVPISNHLYFYWYRQILGQKVEFLVSFYNNEISEKSEIFDDQFSVERPDGSNFTLKIRSTKLEDSAMYFCASSSRDTPLTQYFGPGTRLTVL.

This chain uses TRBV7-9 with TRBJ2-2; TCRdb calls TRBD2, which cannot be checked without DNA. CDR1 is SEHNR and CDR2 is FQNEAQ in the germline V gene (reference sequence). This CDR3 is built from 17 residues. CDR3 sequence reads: CASSLGVSGSSGGELFF.

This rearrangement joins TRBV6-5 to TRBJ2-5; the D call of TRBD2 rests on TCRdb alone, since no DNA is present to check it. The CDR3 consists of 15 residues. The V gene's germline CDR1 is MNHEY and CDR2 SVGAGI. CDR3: CASSYSRRGEKTQYF.

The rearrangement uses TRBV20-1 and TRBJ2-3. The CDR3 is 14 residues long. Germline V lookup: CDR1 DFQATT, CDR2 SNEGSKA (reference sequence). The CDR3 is CSASEPLATDTQYF.

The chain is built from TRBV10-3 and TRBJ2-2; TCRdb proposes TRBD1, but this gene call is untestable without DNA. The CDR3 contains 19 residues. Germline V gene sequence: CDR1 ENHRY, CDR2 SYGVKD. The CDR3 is CAISEWSLRGARDTGELFF.

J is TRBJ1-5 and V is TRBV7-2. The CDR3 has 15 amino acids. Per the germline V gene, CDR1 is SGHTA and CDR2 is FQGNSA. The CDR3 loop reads CASSLASGNGQPQHF.

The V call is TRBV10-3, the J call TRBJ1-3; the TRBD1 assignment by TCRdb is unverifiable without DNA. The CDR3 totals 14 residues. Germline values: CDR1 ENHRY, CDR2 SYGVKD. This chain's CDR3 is CAISTGGSGNTIYF.

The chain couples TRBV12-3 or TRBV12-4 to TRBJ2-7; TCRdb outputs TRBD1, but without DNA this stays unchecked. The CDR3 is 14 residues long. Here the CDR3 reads CASSLAGGPGEQYF.

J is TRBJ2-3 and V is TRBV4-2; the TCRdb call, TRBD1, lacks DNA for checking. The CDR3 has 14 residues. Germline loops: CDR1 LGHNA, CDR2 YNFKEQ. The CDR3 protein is CASGEGRAADTQYF.

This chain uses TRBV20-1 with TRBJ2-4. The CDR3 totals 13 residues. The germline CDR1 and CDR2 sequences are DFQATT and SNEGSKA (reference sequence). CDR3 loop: CSASTIAKNIQYF.

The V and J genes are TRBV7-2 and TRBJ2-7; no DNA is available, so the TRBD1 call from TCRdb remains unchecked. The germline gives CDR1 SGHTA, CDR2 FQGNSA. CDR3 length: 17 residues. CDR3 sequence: CASSLAHQSTEPYEQYF.

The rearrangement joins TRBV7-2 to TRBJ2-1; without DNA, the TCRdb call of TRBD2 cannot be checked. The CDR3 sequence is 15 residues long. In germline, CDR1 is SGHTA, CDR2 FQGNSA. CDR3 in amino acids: CASSWMGRGYNEQFF.

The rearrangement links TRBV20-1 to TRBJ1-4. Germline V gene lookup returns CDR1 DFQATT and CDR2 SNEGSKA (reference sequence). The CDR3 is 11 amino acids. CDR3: CSAATNEKLFF.

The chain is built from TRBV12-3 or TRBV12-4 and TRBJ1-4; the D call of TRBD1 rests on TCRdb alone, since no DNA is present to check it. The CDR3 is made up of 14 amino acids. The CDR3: CASSPGQNNEKLFF.

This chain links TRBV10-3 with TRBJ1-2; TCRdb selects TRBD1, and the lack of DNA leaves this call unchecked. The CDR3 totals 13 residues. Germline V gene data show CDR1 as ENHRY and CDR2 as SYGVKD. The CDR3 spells CANGQGIDYGYTF.

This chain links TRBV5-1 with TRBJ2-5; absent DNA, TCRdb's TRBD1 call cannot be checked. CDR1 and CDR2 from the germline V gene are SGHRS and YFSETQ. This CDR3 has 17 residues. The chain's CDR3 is CASSLPRGHRNQETQYF.

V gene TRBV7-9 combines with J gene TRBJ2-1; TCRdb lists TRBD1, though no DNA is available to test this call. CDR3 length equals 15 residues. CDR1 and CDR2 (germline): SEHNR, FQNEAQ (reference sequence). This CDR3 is CASSSHRYGYNEQFF. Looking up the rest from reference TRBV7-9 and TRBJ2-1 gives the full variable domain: DTGVSQNPRHKITKRGQNVTFRCDPISEHNRLYWYRQTLGQGPEFLTYFQNEAQLEKSRLLSDRFSAERPKGSFSTLEIQRTEQGDSAMYLCASSSHRYGYNEQFFGPGTRLTVL.

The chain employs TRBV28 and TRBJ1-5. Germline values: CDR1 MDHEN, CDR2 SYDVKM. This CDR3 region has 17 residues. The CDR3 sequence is CASSTSPTVYSNQPQHF.

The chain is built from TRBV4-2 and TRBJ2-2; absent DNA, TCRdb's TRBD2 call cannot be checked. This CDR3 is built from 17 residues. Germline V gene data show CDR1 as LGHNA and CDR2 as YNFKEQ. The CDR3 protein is CASSQASGGLNTGELFF.

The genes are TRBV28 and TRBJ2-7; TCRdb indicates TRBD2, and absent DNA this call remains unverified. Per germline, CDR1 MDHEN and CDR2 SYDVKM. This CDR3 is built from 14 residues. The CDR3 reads CASSRTSGAYEQYF.